The rows below give T cell receptor beta chains drawn from one sample of a study of shared clonotypes between healthy human individuals. Generated by immunoSEQ multiplex PCR, the TCRdb table keeps only in-frame clones and is missing some. The table includes some 1 million clones, 65% to 80% detected once. Sequencing was carried out using memory CD4+ T cells sorted from blood. The receptors stem from a man younger than 35 in good health. Both conserved end residues are part of each CDR3. D genes are given only for firm matches. Not every row has a clone size; where given, it reads once, few, many or a size class.

clone size	V gene	J gene	D gene	CDR3 protein	CDR3 DNA
NA	TRBV6-1	TRBJ1-5	NA	CASSGSGYQPQHF	TGTGCCAGCAGTGGGTCAGGGTATCAGCCCCAGCATTTT
NA	TRBV7-9	TRBJ1-1	NA	CASSSGVENTEAFF	TGTGCCAGCAGCTCGGGGGTTGAGAACACTGAAGCTTTCTTT
NA	TRBV6-1	TRBJ2-2	TRBD2	CASSRLASTGELFF	TGTGCCAGCAGCCGACTAGCGAGCACCGGGGAGCTGTTTTTT
NA	TRBV5-1	TRBJ2-7	NA	CASSLMGQTGQQYF	TGCGCCAGCAGCCTGATGGGACAAACGGGACAGCAGTACTTC
NA	TRBV6-6	TRBJ1-2	NA	CASSSGPSPYGYTF	TGTGCCAGCAGTTCGGGACCGAGCCCCTATGGCTACACCTTC
NA	TRBV19	TRBJ2-5	TRBD2	CASNRRGGPETQYF	TGTGCCAGTAACCGGCGGGGGGGTCCGGAGACCCAGTACTTC
NA	TRBV10-3	TRBJ2-2	TRBD2	CAIASGTTTNTGELFF	TGTGCCATCGCTAGCGGGACTACCACGAACACCGGGGAGCTGTTTTTT
NA	TRBV30	TRBJ1-1	NA	CAWSVPGTNTEAFF	TGTGCCTGGAGTGTACCTGGCACGAACACTGAAGCTTTCTTT
NA	TRBV10-2	TRBJ2-7	NA	CASSDTGRGYGQYF	TGCGCCAGCAGTGATACGGGGCGCGGATACGGGCAGTACTTC
few	TRBV15	TRBJ1-4	NA	CATSRGAGEKLFF	TGTGCCACCAGCAGAGGGGCCGGGGAAAAACTGTTTTTT
few	TRBV10-1	TRBJ1-1	NA	CASSASGTEAFF	TGCGCCAGCAGTGCGTCTGGAACTGAAGCTTTCTTT
NA	TRBV7-2	TRBJ1-1	NA	CASSFTLNTEAFF	TGTGCCAGCAGCTTTACGTTGAACACTGAAGCTTTCTTT
many	TRBV5-4	TRBJ2-3	TRBD2	CASSTATSGGTDTQYF	TGTGCCAGCAGCACAGCGACTAGCGGAGGGACAGATACGCAGTATTTT
NA	TRBV5-4	TRBJ1-1	NA	CASSEPGRTPAGAFF	TGTGCCAGCAGCGAACCGGGACGGACTCCCGCGGGAGCTTTCTTT
NA	TRBV19	TRBJ2-7	TRBD2	CASSIRLATAYEQYF	TGTGCCAGTAGTATAAGACTAGCGACTGCCTACGAGCAGTACTTC
NA	TRBV5-1	TRBJ2-2	NA	CASSLLQGSIGELFF	TGCGCCAGCAGCTTATTACAGGGTTCAATCGGGGAGCTGTTTTTT
NA	TRBV9	TRBJ2-1	NA	CASSVAGTYNEQFF	TGTGCCAGCAGCGTAGCGGGAACATACAATGAGCAGTTCTTC
NA	TRBV18	TRBJ1-4	NA	CASSPGANEKLFF	TGTGCCAGCTCACCCGGGGCGAATGAAAAACTGTTTTTT
few	TRBV7-9	TRBJ1-1	NA	CASSLERLTEAFF	TGTGCCAGCAGCTTAGAGCGGCTCACTGAAGCTTTCTTT
NA	TRBV5-5	TRBJ2-7	NA	CASSFSQGSYEQYF	TGTGCCAGCAGCTTCTCCCAGGGCTCCTACGAGCAGTACTTC
few	TRBV6-1	TRBJ1-6	TRBD1	CASEGQVHNSPLHF	TGTGCCAGCGAAGGACAGGTGCATAATTCACCCCTCCACTTT
NA	TRBV6-1	TRBJ2-7	TRBD2	CASSEGSSGYRRYEQYF	TGTGCCAGCAGTGAAGGATCTAGCGGGTACCGGAGGTACGAGCAGTACTTC
NA	TRBV6-1	TRBJ2-5	TRBD2	CASSWGLAGAETQYF	TGTGCCAGCAGTTGGGGACTAGCGGGGGCAGAGACCCAGTACTTC
NA	TRBV2	TRBJ1-4	NA	CASSEEVGKKLFF	TGTGCCAGCAGTGAAGAGGTTGGGAAAAAACTGTTTTTT
NA	TRBV9	TRBJ2-3	NA	CASSVSMLTDTQYF	TGTGCCAGCAGCGTGTCAATGTTGACAGATACGCAGTATTTT
NA	TRBV20-1	TRBJ1-2	NA	CSAHDGDGYTF	TGCAGTGCTCACGATGGTGATGGCTACACCTTC
NA	TRBV6-4	TRBJ2-1	NA	CASTGRSNEQFF	TGTGCCAGCACCGGACGATCCAATGAGCAGTTCTTC
NA	TRBV12-5	TRBJ2-6	NA	CASARTGANVLTF	TGTGCTAGTGCCCGAACTGGGGCCAACGTCCTGACTTTC
once	TRBV7-2	TRBJ2-1	TRBD2	CASSSGLYNEQFF	TGTGCCAGCAGTAGCGGGCTGTACAATGAGCAGTTCTTC
NA	TRBV28	TRBJ1-1	NA	CASSPPGLPHEAFF	TGTGCCAGCAGTCCGCCGGGGCTGCCGCATGAAGCTTTCTTT
NA	TRBV7-9	TRBJ1-1	TRBD1	CASRLGTGNAEAFF	TGTGCCAGCAGACTCGGGACAGGCAATGCTGAAGCTTTCTTT
NA	TRBV5-1	TRBJ1-1	NA	CASSFTQQESEGAFF	TGCGCCAGCAGCTTTACCCAACAGGAGTCCGAAGGGGCTTTCTTT
few	TRBV28	TRBJ2-1	TRBD1	CASSPDRGLGSSYNEQFF	TGTGCCAGCAGTCCCGACAGGGGCCTCGGAAGCTCCTACAATGAGCAGTTCTTC
NA	TRBV6-5	TRBJ2-5	NA	CASTQERGETQYF	TGTGCCAGCACCCAGGAGCGTGGGGAGACCCAGTACTTC
NA	TRBV6-5	TRBJ1-3	NA	CASSYSSPGVGNTIYF	TGTGCCAGCAGTTACAGTAGTCCGGGTGTTGGAAACACCATATATTTT